One T cell receptor beta chain is described in this entry. The sample originates from a study of shared clonotypes between healthy human individuals. TCRdb's table, derived via immunoSEQ multiplex PCR, lists solely in-frame clones and lacks some. The table records approximately 1.4 million clones, roughly 98% of them present only once. The study drew all its donors from Caucasian adults living in Nashville, Tennessee. V was clipped by 0 bases and J by 6 bases; unmatched bases: 6. The CDR3 sequence is 15 residues long. Per the germline V gene, CDR1 is SGHTS and CDR2 is YDEGEE. V is TRBV5-8 and J is TRBJ1-1; the match to TRBD1 covers 9 bases. This TCR came from a man younger than 40 in good health. Sequenced sample: naive CD4+ T cells sorted from blood. Subset: CD45RA+ positively selected. The CDR3 nucleotides are TGTGCCAGCAGCTTGGAGACAGGGGGAAAGGCTGAAGCTTTCTTT. This gives the protein CASSLETGGKAEAFF.